The sequence of this T cell receptor beta chain was determined in a study of T cell responses to AZD1222 COVID-19 vaccine. For this clone: Its antigen is currently unknown.

Overall study results and limits: Spike-specific TCR breadth rose after two AZD1222 doses, and depth rose as well.

The germline V gene has CDR1 KGHDR and CDR2 SFDVKD. CDR3 length: 14 residues. Trimming took off 3 bases at V and 3 bases at J, with 8 bases between the two ends. Clones were read by immunoSEQ multiplex PCR, and TCRdb kept only the in-frame ones, dropping some. Of some 180,000 clones in the sample, roughly 92% were seen once. The starting material was peripheral blood, obtained 28 days after the second dose of the MenACWY control vaccine. The chain joins TRBV24-1 to TRBJ2-1, with D possibly TRBD2 on 5 matching bases. This clonotype was obtained from an adult who received the MenACWY meningococcal vaccine as a control. The CDR3 sequence: CATSDSGYYNEQFF. In DNA form, the CDR3 reads TGTGCCACCAGTGATAGCGGCTACTACAATGAGCAGTTCTTC.